A single sample is the source of the 15 T cell receptor beta chains below, sequenced in a study of T cells in Graves' hyperthyroidism and ophthalmopathy. RNA transcripts gave rise to amplified TCR beta CDR3 regions. A first-round RT-PCR of the TCR CDR3 used the HTBI primer set. TCRdb used MiXCR to reprocess the multiplex PCR reads, holding one entry per CDR3 protein. The sample carries about 580,000 distinct CDR3 sequences, approximately 15% recorded once. Material: blood. All receptors derive from a woman aged 25 to 45 with Graves' hyperthyroidism that later progressed to Graves' ophthalmopathy.

This clonotype occurred many times. This sequence joins TRBV19 and TRBJ1-1; D perhaps matches TRBD1 (6 bases). Trimming took 9 bases from V and 4 from J, leaving 15 bases between them. The V gene's germline CDR1 is LNHDA and CDR2 SQIVND (reference sequence). The CDR3 is made up of 13 amino acids. The CDR3 loop reads CASTTGWGTEAFF. The CDR3, as DNA: TGTGCCAGCACAACAGGGTGGGGCACTGAAGCTTTCTTT.

This clonotype was observed many times. The chain joins TRBV3-1 to TRBJ2-7; no firm D call. The ends were cut back, 6 bases at V and 1 base at J, with 13 bases in the middle. Germline values: CDR1 LGHDT, CDR2 YNNKEL (reference sequence). The CDR3 runs to 14 residues. The CDR3 DNA follows: TGTGCCAGCAGAAAAGGAGCACGTTCCTACGAGCAGTACTTC. Its protein is CASRKGARSYEQYF.

The gene calls are TRBV19 and TRBJ2-7, with 9 bases lining up with TRBD1. The V and J ends lost 1 base and 4 bases, in that order; junction bases with no gene match: 5. Germline V gene data show CDR1 as LNHDA and CDR2 as SQIVND (reference sequence). The CDR3 is 15 amino acids. In DNA, the CDR3 is TGTGCCAGTAGTATAGCCACGGACAGGGGATACGAGCAGTACTTC. This sequence encodes CASSIATDRGYEQYF.

A few counts support this clonotype. A much larger clone is a single base away; this may be a read error. No conserved phenylalanine or tryptophan is present at the end of the CDR3, so a read error is the likely explanation. The V call is TRBV12-3 or TRBV12-4, the J call TRBJ1-5, with D perhaps matching TRBD1 (6 bases). V was clipped by 5 bases and J by 4 bases, with 15 bases between them. The CDR3 extends over 15 amino acids. In DNA form, the CDR3 reads TGTGCCAGCAGTAATGGGGGACAAACTAATCAGCCCCAGCATTCT. It codes for CASSNGGQTNQPQHS.

In its sample, this clonotype was seen many times. The chain links TRBV7-9 to TRBJ1-4; D gene uncertain. V lost 1 base and J lost 8, with 14 bases in between. Per germline, CDR1 SEHNR and CDR2 FQNEAQ (reference sequence). CDR3 length equals 15 residues. In DNA form, the CDR3 reads TGTGCCAGCAGCTTAGGTGGCATTGAGAAGGAAAAACTGTTTTTT. It translates to CASSLGGIEKEKLFF.

The sample holds many counts of this clonotype. The CDR3 region is CASSLFEDSEAFF. The CDR3 DNA reads as TGTGCCAGCAGCTTATTTGAGGACAGTGAAGCTTTCTTT. The V call is TRBV7-3, the J call TRBJ1-1; tentative D call: TRBD1 (6 bases). Germline V gives CDR1 SGHTA, CDR2 FQGTGA. The CDR3 has 13 residues. With 2 bases removed from V and 7 bases from J, the gap between germline ends came to 11 bases.

Ten or more counts support this clonotype. V and J are TRBV5-1 and TRBJ1-2; tentative D call: TRBD1 (6 bases). The CDR3 length is 16 residues. CDR1 SGHRS and CDR2 YFSETQ come from the germline V gene. Trimming shortened V by 4 bases and J by 5 bases, and 21 bases separated the two germline ends. CDR3 sequence reads: CASSQTGQQGGYGYTF. CDR3 in DNA: TGCGCCAGCAGCCAAACTGGACAGCAAGGGGGTTATGGCTACACCTTC.

This clonotype came up many times. This rearrangement joins TRBV7-2 to TRBJ1-2; the D gene is possibly TRBD1 (5 bases). There are 16 residues in the CDR3. CDR1 and CDR2 from the germline V gene are SGHTA and FQGNSA. V gave up 0 bases and J gave up 8 bases, with 19 bases separating them. The CDR3 nucleotides are TGTGCCAGCAGCTTAGCGGGTGGAGGCCAGGGCAGAGGCTACACCTTC. It codes for CASSLAGGGQGRGYTF.

This clonotype was picked up many times. This chain uses TRBV28 with TRBJ1-1, with no clear D. The CDR3 totals 10 residues. Germline V gene sequence: CDR1 MDHEN, CDR2 SYDVKM. Deletions cut 5 bases from V and 8 bases from J, with 6 bases between. Here the CDR3 reads CASSPREAFF. In DNA, the CDR3 is TGTGCCAGCAGTCCCCGAGAAGCTTTCTTT.

This clonotype has a handful of counts. V and J are TRBV19 and TRBJ2-1, with D unclear. Germline V gene lookup returns CDR1 LNHDA and CDR2 SQIVND (reference sequence). V was clipped by 6 bases and J by 1 base, with 13 bases between them. The CDR3 totals 15 residues. The CDR3 nucleotides are TGTGCCAGTAGAGAAGGGCCCAGATCCTACAATGAGCAGTTCTTC. As protein: CASREGPRSYNEQFF.

This clonotype has ten or more counts. The chain has TRBV10-3 and TRBJ2-1; D unresolved. Trimming took 0 bases from V and 8 from J, leaving 11 bases between them. Germline V CDR1 and CDR2: ENHRY, SYGVKD. The CDR3 is made up of 14 amino acids. CDR3 amino acids: CAISESTTVDEQFF. In DNA, the CDR3 is TGTGCCATCAGTGAGTCTACGACTGTCGATGAGCAGTTCTTC.

This clonotype was counted ten times or more. The V call is TRBV9, the J call TRBJ2-7; 8 nucleotides match TRBD1. This CDR3 has 16 amino acids. With V trimmed by 0 bases and J by 2 bases, 7 bases remained unmatched. Germline V CDR1 and CDR2: SGDLS, YYNGEE. The CDR3 DNA reads TGTGCCAGCAGCGTAGCCGGGACAGGTGAAACCTACGAGCAGTACTTC. Amino acids: CASSVAGTGETYEQYF.

Note on this clonotype: This may stem from a read error, because a much larger clone lies one nucleotide away. The V gene is TRBV24-1, the J gene TRBJ2-7; D gene unclear. V was pared by 4 bases and J by 3 bases, with 3 bases between. Germline V gene data show CDR1 as KGHDR and CDR2 as SFDVKD. This CDR3 has 11 residues. DNA of the CDR3: TGTGCCACCAGTGACCACTACGAGCAGTACTTC. The encoded protein is CATSDHYEQYF.

A word on this clonotype: One end of the junction is discordant with germline, which a read error may explain. This sequence joins TRBV30 and TRBJ2-5; 9 nucleotides line up with TRBD1. Germline loops: CDR1 GTSNPN, CDR2 SVGIG (reference sequence). CDR3 length equals 14 residues. CDR3: CAWRLTGGKETQYF. The CDR3 bases are TGTGCCTGGAGGTTGACAGGGGGGAAGGAGACCCAATACTTC.

This clonotype has just a few counts. A much larger clone lies a single base off, so this may be a read error. V gene TRBV7-3 combines with J gene TRBJ2-7, with a weak D call TRBD1 (5 bases). Germline V CDR1 and CDR2: SGHTA, FQGTGA. This CDR3 is built from 14 residues. The V and J ends lost 6 bases and 6 bases respectively, with 18 bases between them. The CDR3 here is CASSPDPDKGEQYF. CDR3 sequence (DNA): TGTGCCAGCAGTCCTGATCCGGACAAGGGCGAGCAGTACTTC.